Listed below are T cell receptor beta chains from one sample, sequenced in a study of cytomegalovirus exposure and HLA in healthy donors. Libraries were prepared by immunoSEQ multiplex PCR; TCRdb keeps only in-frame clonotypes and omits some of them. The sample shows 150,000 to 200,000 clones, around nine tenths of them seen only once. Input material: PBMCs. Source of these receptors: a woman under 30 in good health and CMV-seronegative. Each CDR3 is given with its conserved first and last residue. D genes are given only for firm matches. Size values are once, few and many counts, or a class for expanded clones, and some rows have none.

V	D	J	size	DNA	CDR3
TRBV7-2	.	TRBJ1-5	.	TGTGCCAGCCGCGCTTGGGGGGAGAGCAATCAGCCCCAGCATTTT	CASRAWGESNQPQHF
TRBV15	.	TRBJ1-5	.	TGTGCCACCAGCAGTGAGGTGATCAGCAATCAGCCCCAGCATTTT	CATSSEVISNQPQHF
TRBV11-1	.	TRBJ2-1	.	TGTGCCAGCAGCTCCGACTTGTACAATGAGCAGTTCTTC	CASSSDLYNEQFF
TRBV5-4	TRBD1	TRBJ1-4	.	TGTGCCAGCAGCTTAGCCCGACAGGGTTTTAGGAAACTGTTTTTT	CASSLARQGFRKLFF
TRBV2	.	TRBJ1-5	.	TGTGCCAGCAGTCGCAATTCGGGCAATCAGCCCCAGCATTTT	CASSRNSGNQPQHF
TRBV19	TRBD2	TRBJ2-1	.	TGTGCCAGTAGTATAGGGCTAGCGGGAGCTCAATTGAGCAATGAGCAGTTCTTC	CASSIGLAGAQLSNEQFF
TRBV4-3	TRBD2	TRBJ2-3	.	TGCGCCAGCAGCCGCCAATCCGGGACTAGCTCTCGGGATACGCAGTATTTT	CASSRQSGTSSRDTQYF
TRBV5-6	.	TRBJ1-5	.	TGTGCCAGCAGCTCCTCCCTGGACGGGGTCTGGGGCAATCAGCCCCAGCATTTT	CASSSSLDGVWGNQPQHF
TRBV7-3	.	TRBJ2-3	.	TGTGCCAGCAGCCCAGGTAGCGGAGGTCCTAGCACAGATACGCAGTATTTT	CASSPGSGGPSTDTQYF
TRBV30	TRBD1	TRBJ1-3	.	TGTGCCTGGCTGGACAGGGGTTCGCCTAGCTCTGGAAACACCATATATTTT	CAWLDRGSPSSGNTIYF
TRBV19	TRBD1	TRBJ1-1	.	TGTGCCAGTAGCACAGGGGTCAACACTGAAGCTTTCTTT	CASSTGVNTEAFF
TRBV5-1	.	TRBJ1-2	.	TGCGCCAGCAGCTTGTTACAGGGAGATGGCTACACCTTC	CASSLLQGDGYTF
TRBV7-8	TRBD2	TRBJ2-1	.	TGTGCCAGCAGCTTAGAGGGCGGGAGCCTCTACAATGAGCAGTTCTTC	CASSLEGGSLYNEQFF
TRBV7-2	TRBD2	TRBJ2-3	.	TGTGCCAGCAGCTTAGCAGGGCGGGGGGGCACAGATACGCAGTATTTT	CASSLAGRGGTDTQYF
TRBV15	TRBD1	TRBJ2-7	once	TGTGCCACCAGCAGAGAACAGGGGGAAGCCTACGAGCAGTACTTC	CATSREQGEAYEQYF
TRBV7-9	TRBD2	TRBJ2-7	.	TGTGCCAGCAGCTTACTAGCGGGAGTCTACGAGCAGTACTTC	CASSLLAGVYEQYF
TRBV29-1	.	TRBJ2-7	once	TGCAGCGCCCTTACGGGGGTCTACGAGCAGTACTTC	CSALTGVYEQYF
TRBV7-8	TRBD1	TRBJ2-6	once	TGTGCCAGCAGCTCCACTGGGACAGGGGCCTTCTGGGCCAACGTCCTGACTTTC	CASSSTGTGAFWANVLTF
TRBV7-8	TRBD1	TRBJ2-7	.	TGTGCCAGCAATTGGGACAGCGTCTCCGAGCAGTACTTC	CASNWDSVSEQYF
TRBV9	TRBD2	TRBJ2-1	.	TGTGCCAGCAGCCCAGTAGCGGGGGCGGGGAATGAGCAGTTCTTC	CASSPVAGAGNEQFF
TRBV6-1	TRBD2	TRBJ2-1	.	TGTGCCAGCAGTGTCCGGGGGGGCTCCTACAATGAGCAGTTCTTC	CASSVRGGSYNEQFF
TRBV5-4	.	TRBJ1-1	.	TGTGCCAGCAGCTACCAGGGGCTGAACACTGAAGCTTTCTTT	CASSYQGLNTEAFF
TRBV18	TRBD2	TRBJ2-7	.	TGTGCCAGCTCACCCACTCGGGAGGCCAACTACGAGCAGTACTTC	CASSPTREANYEQYF
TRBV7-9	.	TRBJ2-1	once	TGTGCCAGCAGCCCCCGCGGTAGGGGGAATGAGCAGTTCTTC	CASSPRGRGNEQFF
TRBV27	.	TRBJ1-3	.	TGTGCCAGCAAGGGAGTTTCTGGAAACACCATATATTTT	CASKGVSGNTIYF
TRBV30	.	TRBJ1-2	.	TGTGCCTGGAGTGTACATAAGGGGCAGGGCGGCTACACCTTC	CAWSVHKGQGGYTF
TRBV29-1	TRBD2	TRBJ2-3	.	TGCAGCGTTGACAGCGGGGTGGCAGATACGCAGTATTTT	CSVDSGVADTQYF
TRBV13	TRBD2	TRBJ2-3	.	TGTGCCAGCAGCCCCCGGAGTGGGGGGGGCACAGATACGCAGTATTTT	CASSPRSGGGTDTQYF
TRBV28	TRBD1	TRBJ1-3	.	TGTGCCAGCAGTTTGACAGGGGGCCAAAGAAACACCATATATTTT	CASSLTGGQRNTIYF
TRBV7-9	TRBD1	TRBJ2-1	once	TGTGCCAGCAGCTGGACAGGGACCTACAATGAGCAGTTCTTC	CASSWTGTYNEQFF
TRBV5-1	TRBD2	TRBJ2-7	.	TGCGCCAGCAGTACCGGGACTAGCGGGGGGTACGAGCAGTACTTC	CASSTGTSGGYEQYF
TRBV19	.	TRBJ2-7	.	TGTGCCAGTAGTATCCGGGGGATGAGCTCCTACGAGCAGTACTTC	CASSIRGMSSYEQYF
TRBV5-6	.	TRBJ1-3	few	TGTGCCAGCTTCAGGGGTCCTGGAAACACCATATATTTT	CASFRGPGNTIYF
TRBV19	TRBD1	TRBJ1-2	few	TGTGCCAGTAGGGGGACAGGGGGCTCTGGCTACACCTTC	CASRGTGGSGYTF
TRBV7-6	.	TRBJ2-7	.	TGTGCCAGCAGCTTAGCAGAGAGGGCTTCCGAGCAGTACTTC	CASSLAERASEQYF
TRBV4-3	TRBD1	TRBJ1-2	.	TGCGCCAGCAGCCAAGATGGTAGGCAGGGGGTCTATGGCTACACCTTC	CASSQDGRQGVYGYTF
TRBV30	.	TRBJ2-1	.	TGTGCCTGGAGTGGGGACTGGGCGAATGAGCAGTTCTTC	CAWSGDWANEQFF
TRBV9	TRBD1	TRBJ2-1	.	TGTGCCAGCAGCGTCTACGACCGGGACAGCCACTACAATGAGCAGTTCTTC	CASSVYDRDSHYNEQFF
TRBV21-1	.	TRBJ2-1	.	TGTGCCAGCAGCAAAGCGCGCGGACTAGCTTTCTCCTACAATGAGCAGTTCTTC	CASSKARGLAFSYNEQFF
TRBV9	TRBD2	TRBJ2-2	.	TGTGCCAGCAGCGCCAAAAGGACTAGCGGGTCCAACACCGGGGAGCTGTTTTTT	CASSAKRTSGSNTGELFF
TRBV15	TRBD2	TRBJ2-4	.	TGTGCCACCAGCAGAGATCGCGGGGGGGGGAGAAACATTCAGTACTTC	CATSRDRGGGRNIQYF
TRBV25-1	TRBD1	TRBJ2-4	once	TGTGCCAGCAGTGACCCGGACAGGCCTGGGGACATTCAGTACTTC	CASSDPDRPGDIQYF
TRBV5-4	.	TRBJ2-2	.	TGTGCCAGCAGCTGGGGACAGAACACCGGGGAGCTGTTTTTT	CASSWGQNTGELFF
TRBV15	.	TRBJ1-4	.	TGTGCCACCAGCAGAGATCCGAGGTCAACTAATGAAAAACTGTTTTTT	CATSRDPRSTNEKLFF
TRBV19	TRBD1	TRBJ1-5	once	TGTGCCAGTAGTACCGTAACAGGGGTCGTCTCTGGGCCCCAGCATTTT	CASSTVTGVVSGPQHF
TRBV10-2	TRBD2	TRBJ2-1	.	TGCGCCAGCAGTGAGTCCAGCCTCACTAGCGGGAGAACGGGAAATGAGCAGTTCTTC	CASSESSLTSGRTGNEQFF
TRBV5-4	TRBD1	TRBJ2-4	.	TGTGCCAGCAGCTTACAGGGGGACAAAAACATTCAGTACTTC	CASSLQGDKNIQYF
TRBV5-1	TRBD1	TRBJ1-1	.	TGCGCCAGCATGCAACAGGGGGTGGGAACTGAAGCTTTCTTT	CASMQQGVGTEAFF
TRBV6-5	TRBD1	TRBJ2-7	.	TGTGCCAGCAGTCCCCCGGGACAGACCTACGAGCAGTACTTC	CASSPPGQTYEQYF
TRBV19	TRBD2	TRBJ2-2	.	TGTGCCAGTAGTAACCCGGGACTAGCGGGGGGAACCACCGGGGAGCTGTTTTTT	CASSNPGLAGGTTGELFF
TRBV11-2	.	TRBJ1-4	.	TGTGCCAGCAGCCCCGACACGAAACTGTTTTTT	CASSPDTKLFF
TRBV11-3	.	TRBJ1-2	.	TGTGCCAGCAGCTTCGACAACAGCTATGGCTACACCTTC	CASSFDNSYGYTF
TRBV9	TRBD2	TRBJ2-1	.	TGTGCCAGCACCCCCCCTGGGCTAGCGGGCGAGCAGTTCTTC	CASTPPGLAGEQFF
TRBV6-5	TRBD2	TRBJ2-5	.	TGTGCCAGCAAACTAGCGGGGGAGGAGACCCAGTACTTC	CASKLAGEETQYF
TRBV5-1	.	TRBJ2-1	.	TGCGCCAGCAGCTTGGACGGTACCTACAATGAGCAGTTCTTC	CASSLDGTYNEQFF
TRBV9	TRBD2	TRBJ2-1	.	TGTGCCAGCAGCGTAGGTGGCGGCGGGAGGGCCGGGTCCTACAATGAGCAGTTCTTC	CASSVGGGGRAGSYNEQFF
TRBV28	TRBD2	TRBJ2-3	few	TGTGCCAGCAGTTACCCAGCCTCGTCAGGGCTAGCGGGGGAGAGAGATACGCAGTATTTT	CASSYPASSGLAGERDTQYF
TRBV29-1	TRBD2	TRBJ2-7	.	TGCAGCGTCTCTAGCGGGTGGGTCTACGAGCAGTACTTC	CSVSSGWVYEQYF
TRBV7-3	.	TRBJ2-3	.	TGTGCCAGCAGCTTAAACTCGATCCCAGATACGCAGTATTTT	CASSLNSIPDTQYF